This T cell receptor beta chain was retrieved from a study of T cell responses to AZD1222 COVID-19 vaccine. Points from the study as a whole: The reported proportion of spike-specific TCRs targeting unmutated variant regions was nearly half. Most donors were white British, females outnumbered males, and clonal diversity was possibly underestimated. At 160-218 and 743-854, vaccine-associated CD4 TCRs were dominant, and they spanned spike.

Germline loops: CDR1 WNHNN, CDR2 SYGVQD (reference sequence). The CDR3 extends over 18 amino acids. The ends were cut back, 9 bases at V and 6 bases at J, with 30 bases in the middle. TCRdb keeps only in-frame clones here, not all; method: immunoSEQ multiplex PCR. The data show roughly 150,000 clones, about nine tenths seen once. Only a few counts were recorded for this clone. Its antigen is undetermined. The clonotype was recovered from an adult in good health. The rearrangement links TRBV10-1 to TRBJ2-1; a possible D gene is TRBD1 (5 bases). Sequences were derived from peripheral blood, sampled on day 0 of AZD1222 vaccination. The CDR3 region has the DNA TGCGCCAGTAACAGGTCCCCCGGTCCTGCCGCGAAGGGCAATGAGCAGTTCTTC. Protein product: CASNRSPGPAAKGNEQFF.